Below, one T cell receptor beta chain is given with its context. The antigen is undetermined. The junction departs from germline at one end; a sequencing error may be responsible. The data are from a study of OX40 agonist ivuxolimab in advanced cancers. Overall study: Patients' therapy was ivuxolimab, an antibody that acts as an agonist of OX40 (CD134). Therapy given before enrollment (anti-PD-1, anti-PD-L1 or anti-CTLA-4) was allowed, and approximately 40% had some.

The CDR3 consists of 13 residues. Germline V gene data show CDR1 as SSHAT and CDR2 as FNYEAQ (reference sequence). Findings and caveats of the study: Expanded peripheral T-cell antigen specificity went undetermined. Low normalized clonal expansion also occurred in some nonresponding patients.

TCRdb's copy holds only in-frame clones and misses some; the assay was immunoSEQ multiplex PCR. The sample gives around 60,000 clones, 70% to 85% of which show up once; 2.4% is in the top ten. The clonotype comes from an adult with an advanced solid tumor such as melanoma, head and neck, liver or kidney cancer. Sequences were derived from CD4+ or CD8+ T cells sorted from blood, sampled in a trial of the OX40 agonist ivuxolimab. The chain carries TRBV7-7 and TRBJ2-3, with 8 bases lining up with TRBD1. The CDR3 coding sequence is TGTGCTAGCAGCCAGGGGGCAACAGATACGCAGTATTTT. Its protein product is CASSQGATDTQYF. Filled out from reference TRBV7-7 and TRBJ2-3, the complete variable domain reads GAGVSQSPRYKVTKRGQDVTLRCDPISSHATLYWYQQALGQGPEFLTYFNYEAQPDKSGLPSDRFSAERPEGSISTLTIQRTEQRDSAMYRCASSQGATDTQYFGPGTRLTVL.